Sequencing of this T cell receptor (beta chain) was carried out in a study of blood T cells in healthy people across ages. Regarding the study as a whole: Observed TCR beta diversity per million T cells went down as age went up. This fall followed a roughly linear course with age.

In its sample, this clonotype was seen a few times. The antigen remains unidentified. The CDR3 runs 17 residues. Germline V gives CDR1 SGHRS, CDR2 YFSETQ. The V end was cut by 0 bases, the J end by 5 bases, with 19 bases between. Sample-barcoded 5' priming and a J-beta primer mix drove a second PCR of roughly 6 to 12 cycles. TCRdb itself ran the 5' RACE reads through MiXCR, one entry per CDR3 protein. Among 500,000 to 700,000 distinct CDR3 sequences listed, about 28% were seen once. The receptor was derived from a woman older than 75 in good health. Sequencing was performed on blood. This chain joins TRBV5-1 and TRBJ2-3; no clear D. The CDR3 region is CASSLEIPGVIGDTQYF. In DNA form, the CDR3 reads TGCGCCAGCAGCTTGGAAATACCAGGAGTGATAGGAGATACGCAGTATTTT. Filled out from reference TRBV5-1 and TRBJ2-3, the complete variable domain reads KAGVTQTPRYLIKTRGQQVTLSCSPISGHRSVSWYQQTPGQGLQFLFEYFSETQRNKGNFPGRFSGRQFSNSRSEMNVSTLELGDSALYLCASSLEIPGVIGDTQYFGPGTRLTVL.